This TCR beta chain originates from a study of blood T cell repertoires in COVID-19. Turning to the study itself: In each case, the material was cDNA or gDNA derived from T cells, B-cell-depleted T cells, or PBMCs.

Germline V gene lookup returns CDR1 SEHNR and CDR2 FQNEAQ (reference sequence). V lost 5 bases to trimming and J lost 5 bases, with 18 bases between them. CDR3 length equals 15 residues. Only one count was recorded for this clone. As processed by the authors: For nucleated cells, counts were estimated from reference gene primer amplification. Assay: immunoSEQ multiplex PCR; the TCRdb copy retains only in-frame clones and omits some. D and trimming were read from the DNA, whereas the V and J calls and clone size are those reported in that table. This table has about 99,000 clones, around 84% appearing once.

The sequenced sample consisted of peripheral blood. This chain uses TRBV7-9 with TRBJ2-5, with TRBD2 as a possible D gene (6 bases). This TCR was recovered from a human donor in a cohort sampled during active COVID-19. The CDR3 reads CASSPWGSAGETQYF. The CDR3 bases are TGTGCCAGCAGCCCCTGGGGGTCGGCGGGGGAGACCCAGTACTTC.